One and the same sample provided the 16 T cell receptor beta chains below, sequenced in a study of CD8+ T cells in alopecia areata. Sequencing templates came from extracted RNA that was reverse transcribed into cDNA. Generated by immunoSEQ multiplex PCR, the TCRdb table keeps only in-frame clones and is missing some. The sample includes about 120,000 clones, none of them occurring once. Sequenced: lesional skin. All receptors derive from a C3H/HeJ mouse with alopecia areata. As its MHC haplotype, the strain has H2-k.

Comment on this clone: All gene names here are mouse names. The CDR3 end is not reached by the read, which stops 4 residues before it; the germline J gene fills it in. The chain links TRBV13-3 to TRBJ2-4, with 7 bases matching TRBD1. Germline CDR1 NNHDY, CDR2 SYVADS. This CDR3 region has 14 residues. The CDR3: CASSDATGENTLYF. The sequenced part of the CDR3 DNA is TGTGCCAGCAGTGATGCTACAGGGGAAAAC.

In the case of this clone: Germline and genes: mouse. The missing CDR3 end, 4 residues past where the read stops, is filled in from the germline J gene. The chain combines TRBV19 with TRBJ2-7; TRBD2 agrees at 9 bases. Germline lookup yields CDR1 FNHDT and CDR2 SITEND (reference sequence). V lost 7 bases to trimming and J lost 2 bases; unmatched junction nucleotides: 1. The CDR3 runs to 12 residues. CDR3 loop: CASWGGAYEQYF. CDR3 DNA (partial): TGTGCCAGCTGGGGGGGCGCCTAT.

This clone was seen ten or more times. Gene names and germline match the mouse. The read stops 4 residues short of the end of the CDR3; the missing end is completed from the germline J gene. The rearrangement uses TRBV13-3 and TRBJ2-1; D perhaps matches TRBD1 (5 bases). The CDR3 is made up of 14 amino acids. V was clipped by 6 bases and J by 0 bases, with 10 bases between them. The germline CDR1 and CDR2 sequences are NNHDY and SYVADS. The part of the CDR3 DNA that was read is TGTGCCAGCACCAGACAGAATAACTATGCT. It specifies CASTRQNNYA. The full CDR3 protein is CASTRQNNYAEQFF.

About this clone itself: The genes and germline here are from mouse. The read stops 4 residues short of the end of the CDR3; the missing end is completed from the germline J gene. At the DNA level, this CDR3 is encoded by other sequences in the same sample as well. This rearrangement joins TRBV17 to TRBJ2-5, with 7 bases identical to TRBD1. This CDR3 has 13 amino acids. The germline gives CDR1 MNHDT, CDR2 YYDKIL. CDR3 bases read: TGTGCTAGCAGCAGGGGGTTGGGAGAC. Protein sequence: CASSRGLGD. The CDR3 reads in full as CASSRGLGDTQYF.

In its sample, this clone was seen many times. Genes and germline come from the mouse. Coverage ceases 4 residues before the CDR3 finishes, and the germline J gene fills in the end. The J gene is TRBJ2-7, the V gene TRBV13-3; TRBD1 aligns across 8 bases. The CDR3 is 14 amino acids. Germline V gives CDR1 NNHDY, CDR2 SYVADS. CDR3 bases read: TGTGCCAGCAGTGGGGGACAGGCTATGGAT. This sequence encodes CASSGGQAMD. The whole CDR3 is CASSGGQAMDEQYF.

To note about this clone: The germline and genes are mouse ones. The read stops 4 residues short of the end of the CDR3; the missing end is completed from the germline J gene. The rearrangement joins TRBV19 to TRBJ2-1; 8 nucleotides line up with TRBD2. The CDR3 loop spans 15 amino acids. J gave up 1 base and V 3 bases, and 3 bases lay outside the gene matches. Per the germline V gene, CDR1 is FNHDT and CDR2 is SITEND (reference sequence). Here the CDR3 reads CASSRDWLNYAEQFF. The sequenced part of the CDR3 DNA is TGTGCCAGCAGTAGGGACTGGCTGAACTATGCT.

This clone has a handful of counts. The gene names here belong to mouse. The missing CDR3 end, 4 residues past where the read stops, is filled in from the germline J gene. The chain is built from TRBV13-3 and TRBJ1-1; unclear D gene. The CDR3 has 14 amino acids. Germline CDR1 reads NNHDY; CDR2 reads SYVADS. V lost 3 bases and J 0 bases, leaving 9 bases between the germline ends. CDR3 region: CASSALDTNTEVFF. CDR3 DNA (partial): TGTGCCAGCAGTGCCCTCGACACAAACACA.

Points on this clone: The junction shows a germline mismatch at one end, possibly a read error. Mouse gene names apply. The read terminates 4 residues before the CDR3 end, so the remaining end is supplied by the germline J gene. The V call is TRBV13-3, the J call TRBJ2-3; D is perhaps TRBD1 (5 bases). The V gene's germline CDR1 is NNHDY and CDR2 SYVADS. The CDR3 covers 16 residues. The DNA read from the CDR3 is TGTGCCAGCCGTGATGCTCCGGACAATAGTGCAGAA. It translates to CASRDAPDNSAE. The CDR3 in full is CASRDAPDNSAETLYF.

This clone has more than one count but fewer than ten. Genes here carry mouse names. The read comes to an end 4 residues before the CDR3 does, leaving the germline J gene to fill in the end. This chain uses TRBV13-3 with TRBJ2-7; D possibly corresponds to TRBD1 (6 bases). The length of the CDR3 is 13 residues. Germline-derived CDR1 and CDR2 are NNHDY and SYVADS. The ends were cut back, 4 bases at V and 2 bases at J, with 10 bases in the middle. Incomplete CDR3 DNA: TGTGCCAGCAGTTCACAGGGTGCCTAT. Its protein is CASSSQGAY. The full CDR3 protein is CASSSQGAYEQYF.

Turning to this clone: Gene names denote mouse genes. Read sequence stops 4 residues before the CDR3 end, and the germline J gene provides the missing end. This chain connects TRBV1 to TRBJ1-4; 7 bases fit TRBD1. CDR3 length: 15 residues. V was clipped by 4 bases and J by 0 bases; unmatched bases: 2. From germline, CDR1 is NSQYPW and CDR2 LRSPGD (reference sequence). The CDR3 sequence is CTCSETGFSNERLFF. Partial CDR3 DNA: TGCACCTGCAGTGAGACAGGGTTTTCCAACGAA.

About this clone itself: Mouse germline and gene names are used. Sequencing ends 4 residues short of the CDR3 end; the germline J gene provides the rest. The chain combines TRBV19 with TRBJ1-1; tentative D call: TRBD1 (6 bases). The germline CDR1 and CDR2 sequences are FNHDT and SITEND (reference sequence). This CDR3 comprises 15 residues. CDR3 in amino acids: CASSRDWGGAGEVFF. The DNA read from the CDR3 is TGTGCCAGCAGTAGGGACTGGGGGGGCGCGGGA. Looking up the rest from reference TRBV19 and TRBJ1-1 gives the full variable domain: GGIITQTPKFLIGQEGQKLTLKCQQNFNHDTMYWYRQDSGKGLRLIYYSITENDLQKGDLSEGYDASREKKSSFSLTVTSAQKNEMAVFLCASSRDWGGAGEVFFGKGTRLTVV.

This clone was counted ten times or more. TCRdb's protein and the translated DNA diverge at residue 14; the protein reported here is the translation of the DNA. Gene names and germline refer to mouse. The CDR3: CASSGTGDISYNSPLYF. CDR3 DNA (partial): TGTGCCAGCAGTGGGACAGGGGATATTTCCTATAATTCGCCC. The V and J genes are TRBV13-3 and TRBJ1-6; 9 bases agree with TRBD1. The read ends 3 residues early relative to the CDR3; the germline J gene fills the gap. TRBJ1-6 is annotated as an ORF whose role is uncertain. Germline V gene lookup returns CDR1 NNHDY and CDR2 SYVADS. The CDR3 sequence is 17 residues long. The V and J ends lost 3 bases and 0 bases, in that order; junction bases with no gene match: 4.

Worth noting for this clone: Germline and genes here are mouse. Read sequence stops 4 residues before the CDR3 end, and the germline J gene provides the missing end. This sequence joins TRBV13-3 and TRBJ2-3, with 7 nucleotides matching TRBD1. V shed 0 bases and J 0 bases; nucleotides not matched to a gene: 10. This CDR3 spans 18 amino acids. The germline CDR1 and CDR2 sequences are NNHDY and SYVADS. The DNA read from the CDR3 is TGTGCCAGCAGTGATGCAGGGCAGGGGGATTCTAGTGCAGAA. It specifies CASSDAGQGDSSAE. The entire CDR3 is CASSDAGQGDSSAETLYF.

There are a few counts of this clone. Genes and germline come from the mouse. The read halts 4 residues ahead of the CDR3 end, with the missing end drawn from the germline J gene. This chain connects TRBV1 to TRBJ2-2; TRBD2 aligns across 8 bases. The CDR3 is 14 residues long. Trimming at V came to 2 bases and at J to 6 bases, leaving 2 bases not matched to a gene. Germline V gene sequence: CDR1 NSQYPW, CDR2 LRSPGD (reference sequence). This CDR3 reads CTCSARGGPGQLYF. Incomplete CDR3 DNA: TGCACCTGCAGTGCAAGGGGGGGCCCCGGG.

A word on this clone: The protein recorded in TCRdb does not match the translated DNA at residue 12; the protein presented here comes from translating the DNA. A much larger clonotype is one base distant, so this may be a read error. The germline and genes are mouse ones. The CDR3 is cut off 3 residues early in the read; its end comes from the germline J gene. The chain carries TRBV13-1 and TRBJ1-6; 10 bases map to TRBD1. TRBJ1-6 is flagged as an ORF with uncertain function. Germline V gene sequence: CDR1 NSHNY, CDR2 SYGAGN. The CDR3 covers 15 residues. After removal of 1 base from V and 7 bases from J, the junction contained 2 bases not matched to a gene. The CDR3 reads CASSDLDRGNSPLYF. The DNA read from the CDR3 is TGTGCCAGCAGTGATTTGGACAGGGGGAATTCGCCC.

Concerning this clone itself: Any gene name here is a mouse gene name. Read data end 4 residues before the CDR3 end; the end is taken from the germline J gene. The rearrangement joins TRBV1 to TRBJ2-3; 7 positions agree with TRBD2. The ends lost 2 bases at V and 4 bases at J; junction bases unmatched: 3. The germline CDR1 and CDR2 sequences are NSQYPW and LRSPGD (reference sequence). This CDR3 spans 14 amino acids. CDR3 DNA, as far as it was read: TGCACCTGCAGTGCACCTGGGGGATCAGAA. Its protein product is CTCSAPGGSE. The whole CDR3 sequence is CTCSAPGGSETLYF.